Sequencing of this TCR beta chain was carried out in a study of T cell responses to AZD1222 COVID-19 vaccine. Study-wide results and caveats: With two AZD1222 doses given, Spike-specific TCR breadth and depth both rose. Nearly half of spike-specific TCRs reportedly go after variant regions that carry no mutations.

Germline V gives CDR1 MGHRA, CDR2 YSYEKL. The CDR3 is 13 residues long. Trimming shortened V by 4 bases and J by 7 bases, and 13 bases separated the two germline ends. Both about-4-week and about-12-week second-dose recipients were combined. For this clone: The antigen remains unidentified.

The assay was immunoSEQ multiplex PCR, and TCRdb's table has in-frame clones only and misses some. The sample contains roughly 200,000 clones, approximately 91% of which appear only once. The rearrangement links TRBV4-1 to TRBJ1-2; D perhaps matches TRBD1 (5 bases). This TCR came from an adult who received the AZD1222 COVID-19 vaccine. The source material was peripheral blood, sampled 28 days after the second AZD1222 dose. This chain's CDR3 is CASSLWQGFGYTF. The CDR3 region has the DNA TGCGCCAGCAGCCTGTGGCAGGGCTTTGGCTACACCTTC.